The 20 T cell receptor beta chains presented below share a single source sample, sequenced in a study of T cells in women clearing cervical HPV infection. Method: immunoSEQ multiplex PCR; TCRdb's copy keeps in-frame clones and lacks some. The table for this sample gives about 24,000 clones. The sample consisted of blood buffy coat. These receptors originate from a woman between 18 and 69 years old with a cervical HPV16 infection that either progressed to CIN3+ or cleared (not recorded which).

CDR3: CSVASGRGLGYGYTF. The sequenced part of the CDR3 DNA is TGCAGCGTTGCCTCGGGCAGGGGGCTCGGATATGGC. J is TRBJ1-2 and V is TRBV29-1, with TRBD1 identical over 8 bases. The CDR3 extends 3 residues past the end of the read, so its final part is completed from the germline J gene. Per germline, CDR1 SQVTM and CDR2 ANQGSEA. The trim removed 4 bases at V and 5 bases at J, leaving 12 bases unmatched. The CDR3 extends over 15 amino acids.

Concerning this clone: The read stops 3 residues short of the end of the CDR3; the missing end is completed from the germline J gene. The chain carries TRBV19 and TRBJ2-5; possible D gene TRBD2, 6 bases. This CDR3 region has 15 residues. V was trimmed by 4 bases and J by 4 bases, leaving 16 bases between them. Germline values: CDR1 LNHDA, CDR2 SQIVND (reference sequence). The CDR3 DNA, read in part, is TGTGCCAGTAGTAGGAGCGGGCCGGGGATAGAGACC. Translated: CASSRSGPGIET. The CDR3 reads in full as CASSRSGPGIETQYF. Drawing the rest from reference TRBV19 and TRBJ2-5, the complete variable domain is DGGITQSPKYLFRKEGQNVTLSCEQNLNHDAMYWYRQDPGQGLRLIYYSQIVNDFQKGDIAEGYSVSREKKESFPLTVTSAQKNPTAFYLCASSRSGPGIETQYFGPGTRLLVL.

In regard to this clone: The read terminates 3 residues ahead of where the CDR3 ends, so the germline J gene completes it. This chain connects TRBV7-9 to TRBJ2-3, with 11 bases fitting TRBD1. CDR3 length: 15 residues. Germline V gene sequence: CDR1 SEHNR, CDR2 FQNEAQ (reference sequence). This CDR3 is CASSVGTGGRETQYF. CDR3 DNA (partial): TGTGCCAGCAGCGTCGGGACAGGGGGTCGAGAGACG.

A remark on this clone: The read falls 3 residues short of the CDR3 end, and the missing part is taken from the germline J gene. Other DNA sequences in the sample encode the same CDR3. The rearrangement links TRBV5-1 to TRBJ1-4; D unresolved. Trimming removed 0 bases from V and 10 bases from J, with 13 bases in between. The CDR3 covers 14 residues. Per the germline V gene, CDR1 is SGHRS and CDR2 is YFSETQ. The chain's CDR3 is CASSLESGLGKLFF. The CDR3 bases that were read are TGCGCCAGCAGCTTGGAATCAGGATTGGGAAAA. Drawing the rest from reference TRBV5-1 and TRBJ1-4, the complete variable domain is KAGVTQTPRYLIKTRGQQVTLSCSPISGHRSVSWYQQTPGQGLQFLFEYFSETQRNKGNFPGRFSGRQFSNSRSEMNVSTLELGDSALYLCASSLESGLGKLFFGSGTQLSVL.

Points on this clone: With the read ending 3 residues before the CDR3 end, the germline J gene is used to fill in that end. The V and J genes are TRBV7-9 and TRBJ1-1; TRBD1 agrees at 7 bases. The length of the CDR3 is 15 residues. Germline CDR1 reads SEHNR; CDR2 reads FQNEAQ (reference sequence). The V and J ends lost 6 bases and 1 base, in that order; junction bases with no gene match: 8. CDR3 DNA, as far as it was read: TGTGCCAGCAGGATGGGACAGACGGCGAACACTGAA. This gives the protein CASRMGQTANTE. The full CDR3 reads CASRMGQTANTEAFF. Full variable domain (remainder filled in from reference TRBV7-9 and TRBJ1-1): DTGVSQNPRHKITKRGQNVTFRCDPISEHNRLYWYRQTLGQGPEFLTYFQNEAQLEKSRLLSDRFSAERPKGSFSTLEIQRTEQGDSAMYLCASRMGQTANTEAFFGQGTRLTVV.

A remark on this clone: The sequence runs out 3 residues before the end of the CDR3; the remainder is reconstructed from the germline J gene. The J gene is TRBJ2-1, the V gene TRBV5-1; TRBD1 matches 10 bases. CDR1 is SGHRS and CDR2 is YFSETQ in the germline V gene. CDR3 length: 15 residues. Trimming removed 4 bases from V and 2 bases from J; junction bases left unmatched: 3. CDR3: CASSPGQGTYNEQFF. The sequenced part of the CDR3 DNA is TGCGCCAGCAGCCCGGGACAGGGGACCTACAATGAG. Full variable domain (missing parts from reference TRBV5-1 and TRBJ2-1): KAGVTQTPRYLIKTRGQQVTLSCSPISGHRSVSWYQQTPGQGLQFLFEYFSETQRNKGNFPGRFSGRQFSNSRSEMNVSTLELGDSALYLCASSPGQGTYNEQFFGPGTRLTVL.

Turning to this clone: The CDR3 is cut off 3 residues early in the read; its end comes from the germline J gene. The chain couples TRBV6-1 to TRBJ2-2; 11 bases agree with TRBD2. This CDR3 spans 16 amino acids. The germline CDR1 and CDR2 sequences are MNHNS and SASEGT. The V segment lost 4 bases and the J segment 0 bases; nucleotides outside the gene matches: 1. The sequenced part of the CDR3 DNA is TGTGCCAGCAGTGGACTAGCGGGAACGAACACCGGGGAG. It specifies CASSGLAGTNTGE. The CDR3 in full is CASSGLAGTNTGELFF.

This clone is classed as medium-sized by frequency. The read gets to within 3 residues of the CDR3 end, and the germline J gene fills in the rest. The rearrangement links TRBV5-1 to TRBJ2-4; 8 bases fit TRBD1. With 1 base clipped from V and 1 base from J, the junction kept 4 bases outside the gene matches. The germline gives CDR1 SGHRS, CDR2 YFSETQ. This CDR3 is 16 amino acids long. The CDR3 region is CASSLQGARAKNIQYF. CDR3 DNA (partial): TGCGCCAGCAGCTTGCAGGGGGCAAGGGCCAAAAACATT.

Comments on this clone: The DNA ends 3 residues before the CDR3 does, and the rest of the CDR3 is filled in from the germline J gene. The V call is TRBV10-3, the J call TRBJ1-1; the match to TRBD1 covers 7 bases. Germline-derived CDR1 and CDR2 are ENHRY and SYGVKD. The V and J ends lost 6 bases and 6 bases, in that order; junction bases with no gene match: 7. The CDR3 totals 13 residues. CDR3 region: CAIRAGQDPEAFF. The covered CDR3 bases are TGTGCCATCAGGGCCGGACAGGACCCTGAA.

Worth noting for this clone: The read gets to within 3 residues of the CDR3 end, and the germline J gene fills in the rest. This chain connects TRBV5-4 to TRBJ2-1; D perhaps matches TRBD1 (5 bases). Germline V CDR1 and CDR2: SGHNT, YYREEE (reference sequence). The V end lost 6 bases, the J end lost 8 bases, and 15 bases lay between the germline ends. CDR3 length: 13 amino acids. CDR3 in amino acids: CASKGRASYEQFF. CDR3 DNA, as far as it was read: TGTGCCAGCAAAGGCAGGGCAAGCTATGAG.

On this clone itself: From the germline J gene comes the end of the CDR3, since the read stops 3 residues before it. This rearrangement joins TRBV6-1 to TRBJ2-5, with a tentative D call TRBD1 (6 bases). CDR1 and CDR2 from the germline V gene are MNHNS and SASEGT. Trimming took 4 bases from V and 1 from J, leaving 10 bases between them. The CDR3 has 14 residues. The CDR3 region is CASSADSIQETQYF. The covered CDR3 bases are TGTGCCAGCAGTGCGGACAGTATCCAAGAGACC.

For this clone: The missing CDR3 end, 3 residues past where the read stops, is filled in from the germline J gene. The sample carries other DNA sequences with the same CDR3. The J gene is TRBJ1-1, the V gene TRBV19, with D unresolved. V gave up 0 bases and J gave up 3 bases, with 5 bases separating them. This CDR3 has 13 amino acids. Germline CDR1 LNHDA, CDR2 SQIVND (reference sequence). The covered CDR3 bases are TGTGCCAGTAGTATAGATCGTGACACTGAA. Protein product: CASSIDRDTE. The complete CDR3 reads CASSIDRDTEAFF.

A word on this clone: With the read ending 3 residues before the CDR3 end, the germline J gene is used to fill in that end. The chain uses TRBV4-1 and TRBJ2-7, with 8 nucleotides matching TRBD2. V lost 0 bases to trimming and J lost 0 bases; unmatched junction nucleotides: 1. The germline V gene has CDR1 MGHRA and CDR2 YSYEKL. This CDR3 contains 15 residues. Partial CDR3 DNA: TGCGCCAGCAGCCAAGAACTAGCGGCCTCCTACGAG. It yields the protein CASSQELAASYE. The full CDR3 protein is CASSQELAASYEQYF.

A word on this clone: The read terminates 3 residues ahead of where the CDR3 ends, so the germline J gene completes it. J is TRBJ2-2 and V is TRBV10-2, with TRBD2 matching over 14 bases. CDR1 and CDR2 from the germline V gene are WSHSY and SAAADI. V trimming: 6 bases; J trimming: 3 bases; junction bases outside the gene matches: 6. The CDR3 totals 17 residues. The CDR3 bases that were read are TGCGCCAGCAGGGCGACTAGCGGGAGGGCCTACACCGGGGAG. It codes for CASRATSGRAYTGE. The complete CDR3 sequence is CASRATSGRAYTGELFF.

The CDR3 sequence is CASSTGQGRETQYF. The DNA read from the CDR3 is TGTGCCAGTAGTACCGGACAGGGGAGGGAGACC. The rearrangement links TRBV19 to TRBJ2-5, with TRBD1 matching 9 bases. The missing CDR3 end, 3 residues past where the read stops, is filled in from the germline J gene. In germline, CDR1 is LNHDA, CDR2 SQIVND (reference sequence). This CDR3 is 14 amino acids long. The V and J ends lost 4 bases and 5 bases, in that order; junction bases with no gene match: 5.

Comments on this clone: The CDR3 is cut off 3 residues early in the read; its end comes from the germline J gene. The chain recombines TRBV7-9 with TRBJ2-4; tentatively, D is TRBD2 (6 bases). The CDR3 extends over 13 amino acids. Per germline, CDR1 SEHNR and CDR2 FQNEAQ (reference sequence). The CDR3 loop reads CASSSLEGSGQYF. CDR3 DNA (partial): TGTGCCAGCAGCTCTTTGGAGGGGTCCGGT.

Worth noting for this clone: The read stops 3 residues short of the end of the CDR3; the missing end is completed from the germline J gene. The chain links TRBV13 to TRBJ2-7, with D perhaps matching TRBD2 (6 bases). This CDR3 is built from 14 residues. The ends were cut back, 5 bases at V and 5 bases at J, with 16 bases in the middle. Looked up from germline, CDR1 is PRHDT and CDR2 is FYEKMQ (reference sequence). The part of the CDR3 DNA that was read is TGTGCCAGCAGCCCGGGACTCGCCAGCGACGAG. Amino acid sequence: CASSPGLASDE. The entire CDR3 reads CASSPGLASDEQYF.

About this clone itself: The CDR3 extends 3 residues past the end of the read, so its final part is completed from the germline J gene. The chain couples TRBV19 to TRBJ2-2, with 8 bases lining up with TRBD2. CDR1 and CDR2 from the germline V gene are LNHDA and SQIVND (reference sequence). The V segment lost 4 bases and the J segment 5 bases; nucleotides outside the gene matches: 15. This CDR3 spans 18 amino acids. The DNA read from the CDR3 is TGTGCCAGTAGTAAGGATGGAGTGGCGGGGGGCGGAACCGGGGAG. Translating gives CASSKDGVAGGGTGE. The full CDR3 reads CASSKDGVAGGGTGELFF.

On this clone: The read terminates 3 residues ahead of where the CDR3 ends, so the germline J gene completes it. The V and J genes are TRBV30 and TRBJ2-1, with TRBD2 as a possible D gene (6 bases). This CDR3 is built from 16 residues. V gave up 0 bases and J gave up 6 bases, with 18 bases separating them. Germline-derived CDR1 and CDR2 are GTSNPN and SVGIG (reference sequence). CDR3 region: CAWSVPLGGALNEQFF. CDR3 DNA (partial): TGTGCCTGGAGTGTTCCCCTTGGAGGGGCCCTCAATGAG.

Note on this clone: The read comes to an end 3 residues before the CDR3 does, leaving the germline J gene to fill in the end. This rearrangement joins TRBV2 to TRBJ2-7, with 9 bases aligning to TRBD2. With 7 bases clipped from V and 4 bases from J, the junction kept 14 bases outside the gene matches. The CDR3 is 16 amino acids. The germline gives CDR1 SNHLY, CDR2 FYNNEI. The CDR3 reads CASIALGGLAQYEQYF. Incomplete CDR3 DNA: TGTGCCAGCATTGCCCTCGGGGGACTAGCCCAATACGAG. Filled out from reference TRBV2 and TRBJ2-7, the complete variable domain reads EPEVTQTPSHQVTQMGQEVILRCVPISNHLYFYWYRQILGQKVEFLVSFYNNEISEKSEIFDDQFSVERPDGSNFTLKIRSTKLEDSAMYFCASIALGGLAQYEQYFGPGTRLTVT.